What follows describes a single TCR beta chain. Produced via immunoSEQ multiplex PCR; TCRdb's table is partial and in-frame only. The table shows tens of thousands of clones, with approximately 90% occurring only once. This CDR3 spans 16 amino acids. V lost 4 bases to trimming and J lost 6 bases; unmatched junction nucleotides: 7. Germline V CDR1 and CDR2: MNHNS, SASEGT. This specimen belongs to a study of T cell changes during pregnancy in multiple sclerosis. The clonotype originates from a female donor with multiple sclerosis, enrolled in a pregnancy study. The V gene is TRBV6-1, the J gene TRBJ2-2, with 11 bases aligning to TRBD2. The sequencing used CD4+ T cells from peripheral blood mononuclear cells, collected in the first trimester of pregnancy. CDR3 nucleotides: TGTGCCAGCAGTGGAACTAGCGGGAGTGTCGCCGGGGAGCTGTTTTTT. Its protein is CASSGTSGSVAGELFF.